The T cell receptor (beta chain) described here comes from a study of PD-1 blockade in classical Hodgkin lymphoma. Findings of the study overall: When set against healthy donors, newly diagnosed patients were reported to show lower baseline TCR diversity.

Specified time point: newly diagnosed, previously untreated cHL patient sample. Serving as comparison were PBMCs from newly diagnosed, untreated classical Hodgkin lymphoma, which were sequenced alongside the relapsed/refractory trial patients. The CDR3 sequence is 14 residues long. Trimming removed 6 bases at V and 4 bases at J, with 13 bases between. Germline assignment: CDR1 MNHEY and CDR2 SVGAGI. TCRdb's copy holds only in-frame clones and misses some; the assay was immunoSEQ multiplex PCR. There are about 15,000 clones in the sample; approximately 86% occur only once, and around 3.9% lies in the top ten. This clone turned up a few times. Its target is not known.

The chain uses TRBV6-5 and TRBJ2-1; D assignment may be TRBD1 or TRBD2 (6 bases each). The origin of this receptor is a human donor with classical Hodgkin lymphoma. The sequencing input was peripheral blood mononuclear cells (PBMCs). CDR3 nucleotide sequence: TGTGCCAGCAGCCCGCAAGGGGGGTACAATGAGCAGTTCTTC. Its translation: CASSPQGGYNEQFF.